What follows are 3 T cell receptor beta chains derived from one specimen sequenced in a study of response to subunit inactivated influenza vaccine. In TCRdb, the RT-PCR reads were re-called with MiXCR into one record per CDR3 protein. The top ten clones hold 10% to 15% of a sample with fewer than 600,000 distinct CDR3 sequences, more than 7% of them seen once. The sample consisted of PBMCs from blood, taken roughly 24 months after vaccination. These receptors were obtained from a man in his fifties or sixties who received an inactivated influenza vaccine.

This chain uses TRBV12-3 or TRBV12-4 with TRBJ2-3; TRBD1 agrees at 9 bases. The CDR3 spans 13 residues. V lost 7 bases and J lost 4; bases outside the gene matches: 3. The CDR3 DNA reads TGTGCCAGCACCAGGACAGGGGCAGATACGCAGTATTTT. It translates to CASTRTGADTQYF.

The chain recombines TRBV6-2 or TRBV6-3 with TRBJ2-3; no firm D call. The V and J ends lost 7 bases and 5 bases respectively, with 13 bases between them. The CDR3 runs 13 residues. Germline V gene lookup returns CDR1 MNHEY and CDR2 SVGEGT. The CDR3 DNA is TGTGCCAGCACCCAAGACGAACTAGATACGCAGTATTTT. Translating gives CASTQDELDTQYF.

This clonotype has only a few counts. The V and J genes are TRBV28 and TRBJ2-1; 9 bases fit TRBD1. Germline loops: CDR1 MDHEN, CDR2 SYDVKM. This CDR3 spans 12 amino acids. V trimming: 5 bases; J trimming: 8 bases; junction bases outside the gene matches: 1. The CDR3 DNA sequence: TGTGCCAGCAGTGGACAGGGGCATGAGCAGTTCTTC. It translates to CASSGQGHEQFF.